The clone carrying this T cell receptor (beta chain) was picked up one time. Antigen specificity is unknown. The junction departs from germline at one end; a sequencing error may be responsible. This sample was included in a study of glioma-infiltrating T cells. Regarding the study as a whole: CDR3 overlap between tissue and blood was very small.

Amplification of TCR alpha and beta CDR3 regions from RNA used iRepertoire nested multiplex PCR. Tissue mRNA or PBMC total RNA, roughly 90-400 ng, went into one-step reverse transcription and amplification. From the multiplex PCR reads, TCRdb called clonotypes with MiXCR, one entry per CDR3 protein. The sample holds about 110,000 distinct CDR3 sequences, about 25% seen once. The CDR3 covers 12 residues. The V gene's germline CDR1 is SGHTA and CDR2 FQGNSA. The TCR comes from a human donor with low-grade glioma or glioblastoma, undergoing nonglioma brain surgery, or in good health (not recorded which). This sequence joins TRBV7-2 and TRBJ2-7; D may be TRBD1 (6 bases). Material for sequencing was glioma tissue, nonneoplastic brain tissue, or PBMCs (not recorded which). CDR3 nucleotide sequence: TGCACCAGCAGCATTCAGGGGTACGAACAGTACTTC. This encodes CTSSIQGYEQYF.